A single sample is the source of the 5 T cell receptor beta chains below, sequenced in a study of beta chain features in type 1 diabetes. Study observations and caveats: Moderate yet significant TCRB CDR3 shortening was seen in Type 1 diabetes patients in all four CD4+ subsets.

Their recognized antigens are unknown. Since all of the isolated RNA was reverse transcribed, expressed TCRB transcripts were what got sequenced. Method: immunoSEQ multiplex PCR; TCRdb's copy keeps in-frame clones and lacks some. The table has approximately 280,000 clones, around 16% seen once. Sequencing was performed on naive CD4+ T cells from blood. All receptors derive from a man younger than 30 with type 1 diabetes.

The V call is TRBV2, the J call TRBJ1-5; D gene ambiguous. V was trimmed by 2 bases and J by 5 bases, leaving 7 bases between them. The CDR3 has 13 residues. In germline, CDR1 is SNHLY, CDR2 FYNNEI. CDR3 bases: TGTGCCAGCAGTGAAATTAGAGATCAGCCCCAGCATTTT. Its translation: CASSEIRDQPQHF.

This clone was detected only a few times. The chain has TRBV10-3 and TRBJ2-1; D is uncertain. The ends were cut back, 6 bases at V and 10 bases at J, with 10 bases in the middle. Germline V gives CDR1 ENHRY, CDR2 SYGVKD. CDR3 length equals 11 residues. The CDR3 sequence is CAISGLREQFF. The CDR3 DNA follows: TGTGCCATCAGCGGCCTGAGGGAGCAGTTCTTC.

This clone was counted between two and nine times. V is TRBV5-4 and J is TRBJ2-7; 13 nucleotides match TRBD2. Germline lookup yields CDR1 SGHNT and CDR2 YYREEE (reference sequence). Trimming removed 3 bases from V and 6 bases from J; junction bases left unmatched: 9. The CDR3 is made up of 16 amino acids. In nucleotides, the CDR3 is TGTGCCAGCAGCTCCGGACTAGCGGGAGTAATGAGCGAGCAGTACTTC. Its protein product is CASSSGLAGVMSEQYF.

This chain links TRBV9 with TRBJ2-1; a possible D gene is TRBD2 (6 bases). Deletions cut 0 bases from V and 3 bases from J, with 10 bases between. In germline, CDR1 is SGDLS, CDR2 YYNGEE. The CDR3 consists of 15 residues. The CDR3 bases are TGTGCCAGCAGCGTAGGCGGGACTCTCTACAATGAGCAGTTCTTC. It codes for CASSVGGTLYNEQFF.

This clone was seen only a few times. The chain has TRBV5-1 and TRBJ2-3; perhaps TRBD2 as D (6 bases). From germline, CDR1 is SGHRS and CDR2 YFSETQ. The V end lost 4 bases, the J end lost 6 bases, and 15 bases lay between the germline ends. The CDR3 loop spans 14 amino acids. The CDR3 region is CASSGRDLADTQYF. The CDR3 DNA reads TGCGCCAGCAGCGGACGGGACTTAGCCGATACGCAGTATTTT.